This T cell receptor (beta chain) was identified in a study of vaccination and CD4 T cells after COVID-19. Study as a whole: Investigators stimulated cells with overlapping spike peptides drawn from SARS-CoV-2, HCoV-NL63, HCoV-OC43 and HCoV-229E.

On this clonotype itself: Antigen specificity is unknown.

The CDR3 totals 15 residues. Per germline, CDR1 LNHDA and CDR2 SQIVND (reference sequence). V lost 0 bases, J lost 6 bases, and 14 bases lay in between. The Oncomine TCR Beta short-read assay was what sequenced the DNA obtained from cultured CD4+ T cells. Investigators isolated genomic DNA from cultured CD4+ T cells. Via MiXCR, TCRdb re-called the PCR reads, giving one row per CDR3 protein. The table records roughly 9,800 distinct CDR3 sequences, about 28% of them present only once. Stated treatment: approximately nine-day PBMC culture with coronavirus spike peptide pools or control peptides (ViraFEST assay). Peptide pools at about 9.5 ug/ml, together with roughly 10 IU/ml IL-2, were added to cultures of roughly 2.1 million PBMCs per well.

The material sequenced was CD4+ T cells from blood, cultured in vitro, taken after SARS-CoV-2 vaccination. The TCR sequence derives from a human donor who had recovered from COVID-19. The V gene is TRBV19, the J gene TRBJ1-1, with a possible D match to TRBD1 (5 bases). The CDR3 here is CASSIDRGTVAEAFF. The CDR3 DNA sequence: TGTGCCAGTAGTATAGATAGAGGGACCGTAGCTGAAGCTTTCTTT.